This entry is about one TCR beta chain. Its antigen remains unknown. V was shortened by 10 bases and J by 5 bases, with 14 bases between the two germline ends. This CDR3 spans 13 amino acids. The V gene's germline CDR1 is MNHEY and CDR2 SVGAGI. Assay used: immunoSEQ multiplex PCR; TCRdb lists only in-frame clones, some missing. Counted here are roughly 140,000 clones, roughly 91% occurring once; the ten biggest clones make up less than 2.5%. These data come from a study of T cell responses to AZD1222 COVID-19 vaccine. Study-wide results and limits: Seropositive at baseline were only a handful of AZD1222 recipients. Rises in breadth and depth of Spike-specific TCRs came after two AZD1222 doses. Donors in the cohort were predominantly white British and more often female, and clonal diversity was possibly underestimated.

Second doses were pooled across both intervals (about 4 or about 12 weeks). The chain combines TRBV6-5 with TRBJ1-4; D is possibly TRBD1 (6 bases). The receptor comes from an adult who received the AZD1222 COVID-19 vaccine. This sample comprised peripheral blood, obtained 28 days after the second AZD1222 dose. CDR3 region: CATRGGANEKLFF. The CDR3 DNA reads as TGTGCCACCCGCGGGGGGGCAAATGAAAAACTGTTTTTT.